This T cell receptor beta chain was retrieved from a study of memory CD4+ T cells and cytomegalovirus serostatus. The sort gate was single viable CD3+CD4+CD8-CD45RO+ cells for memory CD4+ T cells. Germline V CDR1 and CDR2: SGHDT, YYEEEE. J was trimmed by 2 bases and V by 0 bases; bases with no gene match: 5. The CDR3 extends over 16 amino acids. Clones were sequenced by immunoSEQ multiplex PCR, and TCRdb holds only the in-frame ones, with some missing. The sample carries under 55,000 clones, around 81% recorded once. Sequenced sample: memory CD4+ T cells from blood. The clonotype was recovered from an adult in good health and CMV-seronegative. The chain recombines TRBV5-6 with TRBJ1-1; 9 bases are shared with TRBD1. The CDR3 spells CASSLDRGRINTEAFF. In DNA form, the CDR3 reads TGTGCCAGCAGCTTGGACAGGGGGCGTATTAACACTGAAGCTTTCTTT.